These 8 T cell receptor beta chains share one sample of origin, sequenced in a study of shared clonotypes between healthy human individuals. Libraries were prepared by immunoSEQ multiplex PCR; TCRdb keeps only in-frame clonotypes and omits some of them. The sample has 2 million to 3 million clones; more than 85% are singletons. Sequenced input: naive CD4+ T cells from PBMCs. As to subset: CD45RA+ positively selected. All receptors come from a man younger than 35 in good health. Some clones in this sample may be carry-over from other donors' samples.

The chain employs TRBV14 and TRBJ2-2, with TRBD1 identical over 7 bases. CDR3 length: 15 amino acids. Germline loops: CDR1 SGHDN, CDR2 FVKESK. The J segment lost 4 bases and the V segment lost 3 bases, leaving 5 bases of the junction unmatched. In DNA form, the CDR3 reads TGTGCCAGCAGCCAGCTGACAGGGTCCACCGGGGAGCTGTTTTTT. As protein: CASSQLTGSTGELFF.

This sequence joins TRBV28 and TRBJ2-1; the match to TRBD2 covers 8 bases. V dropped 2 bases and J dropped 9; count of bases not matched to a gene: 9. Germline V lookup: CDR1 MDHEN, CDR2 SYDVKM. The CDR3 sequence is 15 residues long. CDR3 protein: CASSLAGGGSREQFF. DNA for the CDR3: TGTGCCAGCAGTTTAGCGGGAGGAGGTAGTCGTGAGCAGTTCTTC. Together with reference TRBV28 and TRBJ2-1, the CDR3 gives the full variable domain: DVKVTQSSRYLVKRTGEKVFLECVQDMDHENMFWYRQDPGLGLRLIYFSYDVKMKEKGDIPEGYSVSREKKERFSLILESASTNQTSMYLCASSLAGGGSREQFFGPGTRLTVL.

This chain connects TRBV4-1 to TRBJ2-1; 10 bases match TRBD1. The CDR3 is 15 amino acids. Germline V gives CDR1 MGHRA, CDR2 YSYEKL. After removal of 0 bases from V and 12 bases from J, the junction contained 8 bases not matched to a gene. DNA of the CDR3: TGCGCCAGCAGCCAAGAAGACAGGGGGCGTGGCGGGCAGTTCTTC. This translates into CASSQEDRGRGGQFF.

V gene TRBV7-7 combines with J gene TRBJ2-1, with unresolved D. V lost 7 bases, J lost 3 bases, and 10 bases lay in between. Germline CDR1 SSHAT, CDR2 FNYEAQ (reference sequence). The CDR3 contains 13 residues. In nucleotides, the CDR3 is TGTGCCAGCAAAGGACCTAACTACAATGAGCAGTTCTTC. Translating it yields CASKGPNYNEQFF. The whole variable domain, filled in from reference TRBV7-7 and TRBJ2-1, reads GAGVSQSPRYKVTKRGQDVTLRCDPISSHATLYWYQQALGQGPEFLTYFNYEAQPDKSGLPSDRFSAERPEGSISTLTIQRTEQRDSAMYRCASKGPNYNEQFFGPGTRLTVL.

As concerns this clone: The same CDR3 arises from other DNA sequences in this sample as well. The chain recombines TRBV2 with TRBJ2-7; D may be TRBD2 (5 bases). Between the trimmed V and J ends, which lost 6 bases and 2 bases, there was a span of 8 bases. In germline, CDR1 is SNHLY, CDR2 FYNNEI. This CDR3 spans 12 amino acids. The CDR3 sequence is CASRPGTYEQYF. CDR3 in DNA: TGTGCCAGCAGGCCCGGGACCTACGAGCAGTACTTC. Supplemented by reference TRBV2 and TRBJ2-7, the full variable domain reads EPEVTQTPSHQVTQMGQEVILRCVPISNHLYFYWYRQILGQKVEFLVSFYNNEISEKSEIFDDQFSVERPDGSNFTLKIRSTKLEDSAMYFCASRPGTYEQYFGPGTRLTVT.

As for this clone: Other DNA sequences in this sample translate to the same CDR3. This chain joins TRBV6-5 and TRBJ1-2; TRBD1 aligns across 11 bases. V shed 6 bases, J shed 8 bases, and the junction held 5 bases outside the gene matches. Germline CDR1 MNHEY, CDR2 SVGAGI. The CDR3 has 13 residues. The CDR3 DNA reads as TGTGCCAGCAGCCCGGACAGGGGGCGCGGCTACACCTTC. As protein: CASSPDRGRGYTF.

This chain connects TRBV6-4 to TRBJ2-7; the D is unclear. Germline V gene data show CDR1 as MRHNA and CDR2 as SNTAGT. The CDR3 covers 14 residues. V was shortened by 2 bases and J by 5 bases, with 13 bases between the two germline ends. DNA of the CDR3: TGTGCCAGCAGTGACAGGCTCCAGTACCACGAGCAGTACTTC. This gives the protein CASSDRLQYHEQYF.

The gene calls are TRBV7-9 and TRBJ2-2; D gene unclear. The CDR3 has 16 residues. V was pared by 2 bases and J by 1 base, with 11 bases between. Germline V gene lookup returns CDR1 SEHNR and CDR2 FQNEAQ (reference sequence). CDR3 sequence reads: CASSLKNMGNTGELFF. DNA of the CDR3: TGTGCCAGCAGCTTAAAGAATATGGGGAACACCGGGGAGCTGTTTTTT.